This TCR beta chain was obtained from a study of T-cell reconstitution after alpha-beta-depleted transplantation in children (dated by TCRdb to about 2016). The study in broad terms: Using TCR repertoire profiling, the study quantitatively followed how T-cell immune reconstitution unfolded in children after TCRalphabeta/CD19-depleted allogeneic hematopoietic cell transplantation. Study-level results and caveats: The high TCRbeta diversity at day 60 in some patients was ascribed to recipient T cells and intrathymic progenitors that had survived conditioning. Over the following months the frequencies of hyperexpanded clones went down, and after one year T-cell counts and TCRbeta diversity were mostly credited to newly produced T cells. The apparently early alphabetaT-cell count recovery about two months after transplant was reportedly dependent on only several hundred rapidly expanded clones derived from non-depleted graft cells.

According to the study, the label for this sample's treatment or condition signals: allogeneic hematopoietic cell transplantation with graft depleted of TCRalphabeta T cells and CD19 B cells. The transplant recipients were children given TCRalphabeta/CD19-depleted allogeneic hematopoietic cell grafts. Comment on this clonotype: Its target antigen remains unknown. No much larger clone is present one base from it, and per-base qualities are unavailable.

The library relied on PCR. Sequencing relied on an Illumina HiSeq 2500. TCR libraries were prepared with molecular barcoding, using unique molecular identifiers to normalize TCRbeta repertoire quantification. TCRdb ran its own pipeline on the public reads, namely fastp trimming at Q25 and MiXCR clone calling, and kept in-frame beta chains. CDR3 protein sequences are deduplicated, and each keeps its most common genes and DNA. This sample lists about 980,000 distinct CDR3 sequences; about 31% were detected once. Under 30% of the sample rests with the top ten. The CDR3 covers 15 residues, taking in both the cysteine and the phenylalanine. Only CDR3 DNA is held: 45 bases, read in frame from base 1. CDR1 is given as MGHRA and CDR2 as YSYEKL, both from the germline V gene. V trim: 3 bases; J trim: 7 bases; unmatched bases: 10.

The chain is assembled from TRBV4-1 and TRBJ2-7; 9 central bases correspond to TRBD2. This receptor was obtained from a boy younger than two who had a stem cell transplant for SCID, so the T cells may come from the graft donor. The sequencing used PBMCs, mostly from graft donor cells, collected 360 days after TCRalphabeta/CD19-depleted stem cell transplant. The DNA sequence is given as TGCGCCAGCAGCCACCAGCGGGGGGAAACTAAGGAGCAGTACTTC. Its coded protein is CASSHQRGETKEQYF.